One and the same sample provided the 13 T cell receptor beta chains below, sequenced in a study of Graves' ophthalmopathy and Graves' hyperthyroidism. Investigators amplified TCR beta CDR3 regions from RNA transcripts. The first-round RT-PCR employed HTBI primers together with the Qiagen OneStep RT-PCR kit. A multiplex PCR was then performed as the second round. Using its own MiXCR run on the multiplex PCR reads, TCRdb lists one record per CDR3 protein. This sample has around 1,000,000 distinct CDR3 sequences, with less than 45% found just once. Sequencing used peripheral blood or thyroid tissue (not recorded which). Source of these receptors: an adult man with Graves' hyperthyroidism.

At least ten counts were recorded for this clonotype. The chain combines TRBV7-9 with TRBJ1-5; D perhaps matches TRBD1 (5 bases). In germline, CDR1 is SEHNR, CDR2 FQNEAQ (reference sequence). Deletions cut 3 bases from V and 2 bases from J, with 20 bases between. There are 18 residues in the CDR3. CDR3 bases: TGTGCCAGCAGCTTCTTCCGGGACGGCTTTTCGGGCAATCAGCCCCAGCATTTT. It yields the protein CASSFFRDGFSGNQPQHF.

The rearrangement links TRBV11-2 to TRBJ2-5, with TRBD1 identical over 9 bases. Germline assignment: CDR1 SGHAT and CDR2 FQNNGV. The CDR3 has 15 residues. V trimming: 4 bases; J trimming: 4 bases; junction bases outside the gene matches: 7. CDR3 region: CASSSRDRAIETQYF. The CDR3 DNA follows: TGTGCCAGCAGCTCAAGGGACAGGGCGATAGAGACCCAGTACTTC.

V is TRBV28 and J is TRBJ2-7; 8 bases align to TRBD1. Unmatched junction bases numbered 10, after V lost 3 bases and J lost 9 bases. Germline loops: CDR1 MDHEN, CDR2 SYDVKM. The CDR3 has 14 amino acids. CDR3 amino acids: CASSLYRGSSGQYF. The CDR3 bases are TGTGCCAGCAGTTTGTACAGGGGGAGCTCGGGGCAGTACTTC.

This clonotype was seen many times. CDR3 sequence: CAINTGAGGYTF. Here the CDR3 DNA reads TGTGCCATCAATACAGGGGCGGGTGGCTACACCTTC. The chain carries TRBV10-3 and TRBJ1-2, with 7 bases aligning to TRBD1. The CDR3 sequence is 12 residues long. Trimming took 7 bases from V and 7 from J; bases not matched to a gene: 6. CDR1 is ENHRY, CDR2 SYGVKD, per germline.

This clonotype showed up just a few times. CDR3 loop: CASSRDSIPGELFF. DNA for the CDR3: TGTGCCAGCAGCCGGGACTCCATCCCCGGGGAGCTGTTTTTT. This chain links TRBV11-2 with TRBJ2-2, with D perhaps TRBD2 (6 bases). The CDR3 sequence is 14 residues long. Trimming took 5 bases from V and 6 from J, leaving 13 bases between them. Germline lookup yields CDR1 SGHAT and CDR2 FQNNGV.

The CDR3 DNA sequence: TGCGCCAGCAGTGCCGGACTAGCGCGGCGAAAGGGGATCGAGCAGTACTTC. Translation gives CASSAGLARRKGIEQYF. This chain links TRBV10-2 with TRBJ2-7, with 9 nucleotides matching TRBD2. With 4 bases clipped from V and 6 bases from J, the junction kept 16 bases outside the gene matches. The CDR3 covers 17 residues. Germline loops: CDR1 WSHSY, CDR2 SAAADI.

The chain is built from TRBV29-1 and TRBJ1-4, with TRBD1 as a possible D gene (6 bases). CDR1 SQVTM and CDR2 ANQGSEA come from the germline V gene. This CDR3 is built from 13 residues. V dropped 7 bases and J dropped 14 bases, with 23 bases sitting between them. The CDR3 bases are TGCAGCGCCGTAGGTGGGGGCACCCGAAGTCTGTTTTTT. Residues: CSAVGGGTRSLFF.

The sample holds many counts of this clonotype. The chain links TRBV5-5 to TRBJ2-7, with 8 bases identical to TRBD1. Germline CDR1 reads SGHKS; CDR2 reads YYEKEE (reference sequence). CDR3 length equals 15 residues. The V gene end was trimmed by 1 base and the J gene end by 2 bases; junction bases not matched to a gene: 5. DNA for the CDR3: TGTGCCAGCAGCTTGTATAGGACAGGGACCTACGAGCAGTACTTC. This translates into CASSLYRTGTYEQYF.

This clonotype appeared many times. This chain links TRBV5-8 with TRBJ1-2; TRBD1 might be the D (6 bases). The CDR3 has 14 amino acids. V lost 4 bases and J lost 4, with 14 bases in between. In germline, CDR1 is SGHTS, CDR2 YDEGEE. The CDR3 sequence is CASSLDSLPYGYTF. The CDR3 nucleotides read TGTGCCAGCAGCCTGGACAGCCTTCCCTATGGCTACACCTTC.

In this sample, this clonotype turned up many times. This chain joins TRBV6-5 and TRBJ1-1; D call uncertain. Germline values: CDR1 MNHEY, CDR2 SVGAGI. V lost 5 bases to trimming and J lost 3 bases, with 13 bases between them. The CDR3 runs to 14 residues. CDR3 bases: TGTGCCAGCAGTGTCTGGGATAGAGACACTGAAGCTTTCTTT. It specifies CASSVWDRDTEAFF.

At least ten counts were recorded for this clonotype. The genes are TRBV7-2 and TRBJ2-7; 7 bases match TRBD2. V was pared by 3 bases and J by 9 bases, with 17 bases of the junction left unmatched. Germline CDR1 is SGHTA and CDR2 is FQGNSA. The CDR3 spans 16 residues. The CDR3 loop is CASSFSMGGRILRQYF. Here the CDR3 DNA reads TGTGCCAGCAGCTTTAGTATGGGAGGGCGAATACTTAGGCAGTACTTC.

Concerning this clonotype itself: This may come from a read error, since a much larger clone is one base off. This rearrangement joins TRBV6-6 to TRBJ2-5, with D possibly TRBD2 on 7 matching bases. Looked up from germline, CDR1 is MNHNY and CDR2 is SVGAGI (reference sequence). This CDR3 region has 12 residues. CDR3 bases: TGTGCCAGCAGCCGGGGGGCTGAGACCCGGTACTTC. It encodes CASSRGAETRYF.

This chain joins TRBV6-5 and TRBJ2-5, with 7 bases matching TRBD2. The junction had 8 bases not matched to a gene; V was cut back by 2 bases and J by 5 bases. Germline V lookup: CDR1 MNHEY, CDR2 SVGAGI. The CDR3 runs to 15 residues. CDR3 loop: CASSYGGSAKETQYF. DNA for the CDR3: TGTGCCAGCAGTTACGGCGGGAGTGCGAAGGAGACCCAGTACTTC.